This TCR beta chain derives from a study of CD8 T cells in ankylosing spondylitis. Trimming took 6 bases from V and 1 from J; bases not matched to a gene: 9. The CDR3 consists of 17 residues. In germline, CDR1 is LGHDT, CDR2 YNNKEL (reference sequence). This clonotype was found many times. TCRdb reprocessed the 5' RACE reads via MiXCR and lists one record per CDR3 protein. The sample holds fewer than 250,000 distinct CDR3 sequences; 8% to 11% are singletons and the top ten take less than 3%. The receptor's source is a male donor with ankylosing spondylitis or in good health (not recorded which). The sequenced sample was blood, either unsorted or a sorted T cell fraction (not recorded which). The chain carries TRBV3-1 and TRBJ2-2; 9 bases are a match to TRBD1. CDR3 loop: CASRAVYRGRNTGELFF. The CDR3 nucleotides read TGTGCCAGCAGGGCCGTCTACAGGGGGCGGAACACCGGGGAGCTGTTTTTT. Filled out from reference TRBV3-1 and TRBJ2-2, the complete variable domain reads DTAVSQTPKYLVTQMGNDKSIKCEQNLGHDTMYWYKQDSKKFLKIMFSYNNKELIINETVPNRFSPKSPDKAHLNLHINSLELGDSAVYFCASRAVYRGRNTGELFFGEGSRLTVL.